This entry is about one T cell receptor beta chain. Authors' data handling: Amplification with reference gene primers provided the estimates of nucleated cell counts. Clones were read by immunoSEQ multiplex PCR, and TCRdb kept only the in-frame ones, dropping some. Clone size and the V and J calls come from that table; the DNA yielded D and trimming. Here the sample spans under 200,000 clones, 70% to 80% being singletons. This sample was included in a study of blood T cell repertoires in COVID-19. CDR1 and CDR2 (germline): SGDLS, YYNGEE. V lost 0 bases to trimming and J lost 9 bases, with 13 bases between them. The CDR3 contains 14 residues.

Sequenced input: peripheral blood. The genes are TRBV9 and TRBJ2-1, with a tentative D call TRBD2 (6 bases). This receptor was obtained from a woman aged 60-75 years with COVID-19, enrolled during active disease. Here the CDR3 DNA reads TGTGCCAGCAGCGTAGCTCCGGGCGGGGTTGAGCAGTTCTTC. Protein sequence: CASSVAPGGVEQFF. The whole variable domain, filled in from reference TRBV9 and TRBJ2-1, reads DSGVTQTPKHLITATGQRVTLRCSPRSGDLSVYWYQQSLDQGLQFLIQYYNGEERAKGNILERFSAQQFPDLHSELNLSSLELGDSALYFCASSVAPGGVEQFFGPGTRLTVL.